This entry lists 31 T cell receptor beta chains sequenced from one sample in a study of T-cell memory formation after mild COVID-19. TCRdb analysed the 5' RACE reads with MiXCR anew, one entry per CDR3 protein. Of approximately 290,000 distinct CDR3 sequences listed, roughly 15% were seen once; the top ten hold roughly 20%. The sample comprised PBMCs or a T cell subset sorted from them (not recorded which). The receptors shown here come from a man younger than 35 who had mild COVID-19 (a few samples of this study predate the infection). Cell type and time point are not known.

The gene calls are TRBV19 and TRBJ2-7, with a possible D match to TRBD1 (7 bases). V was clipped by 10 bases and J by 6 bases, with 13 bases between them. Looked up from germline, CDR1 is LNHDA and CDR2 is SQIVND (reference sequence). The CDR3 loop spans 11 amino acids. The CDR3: CATVQGGEQYV. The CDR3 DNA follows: TGTGCCACAGTCCAGGGGGGCGAGCAGTACGTC.

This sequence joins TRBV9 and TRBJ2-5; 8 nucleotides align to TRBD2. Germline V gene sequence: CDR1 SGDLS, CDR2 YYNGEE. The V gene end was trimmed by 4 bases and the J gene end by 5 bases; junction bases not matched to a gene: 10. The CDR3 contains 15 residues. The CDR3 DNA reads TGTGCCAGCAGCTGGAGCGGGGGAGTTGGGGAGACCCAGTACTTC. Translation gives CASSWSGGVGETQYF. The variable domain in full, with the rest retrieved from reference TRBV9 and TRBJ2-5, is DSGVTQTPKHLITATGQRVTLRCSPRSGDLSVYWYQQSLDQGLQFLIQYYNGEERAKGNILERFSAQQFPDLHSELNLSSLELGDSALYFCASSWSGGVGETQYFGPGTRLLVL.

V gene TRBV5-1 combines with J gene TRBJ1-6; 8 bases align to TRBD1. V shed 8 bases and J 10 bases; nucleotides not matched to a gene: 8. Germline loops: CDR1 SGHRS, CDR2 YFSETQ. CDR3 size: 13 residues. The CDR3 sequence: CASQDRGGSPLHF. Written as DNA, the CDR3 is TGCGCCAGTCAAGACAGGGGTGGATCACCCCTCCACTTT.

This chain's CDR3 is CASSQVRGTGGLVNEKLFF. CDR3 nucleotides: TGTGCCAGCAGCCAAGTCCGTGGGACAGGGGGTTTGGTTAATGAAAAACTGTTTTTT. This chain joins TRBV14 and TRBJ1-4; 11 bases line up with TRBD1. The trim removed 1 base at V and 4 bases at J, leaving 11 bases unmatched. The CDR3 runs 19 residues. In germline, CDR1 is SGHDN, CDR2 FVKESK.

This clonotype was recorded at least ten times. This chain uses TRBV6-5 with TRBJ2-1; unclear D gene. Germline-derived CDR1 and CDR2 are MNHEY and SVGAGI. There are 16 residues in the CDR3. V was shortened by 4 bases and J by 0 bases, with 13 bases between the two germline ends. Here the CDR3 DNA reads TGTGCCAGCAGTTTGACCCCAGGTCACTCCTACAATGAGCAGTTCTTC. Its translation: CASSLTPGHSYNEQFF.

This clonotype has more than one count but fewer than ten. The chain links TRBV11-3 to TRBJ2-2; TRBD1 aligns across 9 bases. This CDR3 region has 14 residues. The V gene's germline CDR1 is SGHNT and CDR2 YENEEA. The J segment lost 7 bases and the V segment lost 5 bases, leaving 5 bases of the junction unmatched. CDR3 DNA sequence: TGTGCCAGCAGCATACAGGGGGCTGTCGGGGAGCTGTTTTTT. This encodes CASSIQGAVGELFF. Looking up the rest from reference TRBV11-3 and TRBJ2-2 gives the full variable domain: EAGVVQSPRYKIIEKKQPVAFWCNPISGHNTLYWYLQNLGQGPELLIRYENEEAVDDSQLPKDRFSAERLKGVDSTLKIQPAELGDSAVYLCASSIQGAVGELFFGEGSRLTVL.

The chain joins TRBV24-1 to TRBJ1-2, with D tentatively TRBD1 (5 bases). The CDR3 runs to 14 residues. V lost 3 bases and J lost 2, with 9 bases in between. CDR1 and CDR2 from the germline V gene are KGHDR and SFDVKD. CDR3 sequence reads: CATSDNWGNYGYTF. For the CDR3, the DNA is TGTGCCACCAGTGATAATTGGGGCAACTATGGCTACACCTTC.

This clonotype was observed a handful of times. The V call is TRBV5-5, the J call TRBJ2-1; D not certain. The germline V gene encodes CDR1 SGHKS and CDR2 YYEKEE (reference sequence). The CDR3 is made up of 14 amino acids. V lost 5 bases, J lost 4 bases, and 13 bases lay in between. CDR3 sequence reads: CASSLPLGYNEQFF. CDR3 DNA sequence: TGTGCCAGCAGTTTGCCCCTCGGGTACAATGAGCAGTTCTTC.

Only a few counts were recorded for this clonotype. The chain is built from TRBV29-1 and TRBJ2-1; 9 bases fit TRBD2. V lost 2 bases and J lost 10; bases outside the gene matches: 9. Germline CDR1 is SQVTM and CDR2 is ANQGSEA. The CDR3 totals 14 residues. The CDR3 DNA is TGCAGCGTTGAAATAGCGGGGGTTTATGAGGAGCAGTTCTTC. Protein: CSVEIAGVYEEQFF.

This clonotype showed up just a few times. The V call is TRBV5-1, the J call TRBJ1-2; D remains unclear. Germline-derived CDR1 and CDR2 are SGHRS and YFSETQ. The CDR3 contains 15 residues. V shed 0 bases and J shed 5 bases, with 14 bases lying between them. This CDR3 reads CASSLDPTVRYGYTF. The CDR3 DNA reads TGCGCCAGCAGCTTGGACCCAACTGTTCGGTATGGCTACACCTTC.

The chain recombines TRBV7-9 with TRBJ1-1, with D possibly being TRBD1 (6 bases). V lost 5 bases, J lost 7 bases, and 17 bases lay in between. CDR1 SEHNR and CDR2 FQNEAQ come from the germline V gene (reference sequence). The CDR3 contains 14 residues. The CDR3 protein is CASSHPGTSSEAFF. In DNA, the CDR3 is TGTGCCAGCAGCCACCCTGGGACAAGCAGTGAAGCTTTCTTT.

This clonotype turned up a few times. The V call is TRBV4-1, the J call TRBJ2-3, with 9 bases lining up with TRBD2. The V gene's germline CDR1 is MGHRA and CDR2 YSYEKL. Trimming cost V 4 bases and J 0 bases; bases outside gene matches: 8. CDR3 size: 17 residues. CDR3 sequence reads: CASSPLGSGGSTDTQYF. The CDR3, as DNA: TGCGCCAGCAGCCCCCTTGGGAGCGGGGGGAGCACAGATACGCAGTATTTT.

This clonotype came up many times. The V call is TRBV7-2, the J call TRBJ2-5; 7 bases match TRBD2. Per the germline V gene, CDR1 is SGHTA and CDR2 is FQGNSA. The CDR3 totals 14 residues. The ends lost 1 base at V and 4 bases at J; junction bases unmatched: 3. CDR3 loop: CASSLVGGGETQYF. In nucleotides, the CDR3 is TGTGCCAGCAGCTTAGTCGGCGGGGGAGAGACCCAGTACTTC. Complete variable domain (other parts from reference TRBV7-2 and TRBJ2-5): GAGVSQSPSNKVTEKGKDVELRCDPISGHTALYWYRQSLGQGLEFLIYFQGNSAPDKSGLPSDRFSAERTGGSVSTLTIQRTQQEDSAVYLCASSLVGGGETQYFGPGTRLLVL.

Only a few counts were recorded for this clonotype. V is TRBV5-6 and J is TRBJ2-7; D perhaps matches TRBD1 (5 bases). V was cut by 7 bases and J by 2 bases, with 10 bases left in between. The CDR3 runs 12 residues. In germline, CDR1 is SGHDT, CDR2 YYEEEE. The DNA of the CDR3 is TGTGCCAGCGCCAAGGGGCCCTACGAGCAGTACTTC. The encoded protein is CASAKGPYEQYF.

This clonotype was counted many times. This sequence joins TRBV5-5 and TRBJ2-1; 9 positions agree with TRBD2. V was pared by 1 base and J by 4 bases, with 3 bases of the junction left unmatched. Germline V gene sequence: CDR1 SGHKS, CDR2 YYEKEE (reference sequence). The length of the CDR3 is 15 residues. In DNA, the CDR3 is TGTGCCAGCAGCTTGTGGAGCGGGGGGTACAATGAGCAGTTCTTC. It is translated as CASSLWSGGYNEQFF.

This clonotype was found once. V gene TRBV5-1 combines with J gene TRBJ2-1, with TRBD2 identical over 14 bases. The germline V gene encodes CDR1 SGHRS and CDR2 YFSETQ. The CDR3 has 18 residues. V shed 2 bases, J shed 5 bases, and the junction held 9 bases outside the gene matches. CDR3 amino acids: CASSLMTSGGGLNNEQFF. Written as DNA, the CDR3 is TGCGCCAGCAGCTTAATGACTAGCGGGGGGGGACTAAACAATGAGCAGTTCTTC. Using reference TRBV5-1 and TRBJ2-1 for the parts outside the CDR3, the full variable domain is KAGVTQTPRYLIKTRGQQVTLSCSPISGHRSVSWYQQTPGQGLQFLFEYFSETQRNKGNFPGRFSGRQFSNSRSEMNVSTLELGDSALYLCASSLMTSGGGLNNEQFFGPGTRLTVL.

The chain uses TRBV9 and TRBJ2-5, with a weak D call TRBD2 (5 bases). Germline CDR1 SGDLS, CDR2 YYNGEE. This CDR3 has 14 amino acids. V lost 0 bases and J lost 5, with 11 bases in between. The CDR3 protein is CASSVVSSSETQYF. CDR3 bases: TGTGCCAGCAGCGTAGTCTCTAGCTCGGAGACCCAGTACTTC.

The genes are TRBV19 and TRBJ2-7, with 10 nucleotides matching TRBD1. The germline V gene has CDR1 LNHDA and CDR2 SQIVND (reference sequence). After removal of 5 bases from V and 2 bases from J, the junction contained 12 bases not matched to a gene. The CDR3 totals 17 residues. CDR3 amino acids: CASSSLRRTGGPYEQYF. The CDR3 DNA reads TGTGCCAGTAGTTCACTCCGCCGGACAGGGGGTCCCTACGAGCAGTACTTC.

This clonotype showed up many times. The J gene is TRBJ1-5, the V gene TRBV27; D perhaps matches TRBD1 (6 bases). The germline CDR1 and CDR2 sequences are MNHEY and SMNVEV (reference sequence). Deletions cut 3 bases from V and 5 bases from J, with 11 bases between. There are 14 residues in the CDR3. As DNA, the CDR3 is TGTGCCAGCAGTTTCCCAGGGGCCGATCAGCCCCAGCATTTT. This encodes CASSFPGADQPQHF.

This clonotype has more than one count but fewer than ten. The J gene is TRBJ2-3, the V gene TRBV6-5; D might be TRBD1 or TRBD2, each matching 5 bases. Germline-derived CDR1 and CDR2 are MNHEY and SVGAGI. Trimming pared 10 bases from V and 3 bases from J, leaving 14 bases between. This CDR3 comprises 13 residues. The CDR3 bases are TGTGCCACCCAAAGGGACGCGACAGATACGCAGTATTTT. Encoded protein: CATQRDATDTQYF.

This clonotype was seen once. In DNA form, the CDR3 reads TGTGCCAGCAGCTTAGTGATCTTTGGGGGCGAGCAGTACTTC. It translates to CASSLVIFGGEQYF. V gene TRBV7-2 combines with J gene TRBJ2-7, with D perhaps being TRBD1 or TRBD2 (5 bases each). Germline loops: CDR1 SGHTA, CDR2 FQGNSA. The V end lost 1 base, the J end lost 6 bases, and 13 bases lay between the germline ends. The CDR3 contains 14 residues.

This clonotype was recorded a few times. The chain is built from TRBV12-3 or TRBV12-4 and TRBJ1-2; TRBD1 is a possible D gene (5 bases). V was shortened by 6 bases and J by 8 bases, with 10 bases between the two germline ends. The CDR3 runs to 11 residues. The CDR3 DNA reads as TGTGCCAGCAGGGACATTGGCGGCTACACCTTC. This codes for CASRDIGGYTF.

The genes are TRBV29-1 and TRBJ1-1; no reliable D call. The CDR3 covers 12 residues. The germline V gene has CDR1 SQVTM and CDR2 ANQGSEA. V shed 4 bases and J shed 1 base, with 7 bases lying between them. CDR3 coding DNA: TGCAGCGTTGGAGGTGCGAACACTGAAGCTTTCTTT. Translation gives CSVGGANTEAFF.

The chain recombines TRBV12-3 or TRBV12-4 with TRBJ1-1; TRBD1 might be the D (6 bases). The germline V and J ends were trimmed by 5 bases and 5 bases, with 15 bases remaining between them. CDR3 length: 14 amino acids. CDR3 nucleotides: TGTGCCAGCAGTGATCTGGGGGGGCATACTGAAGCTTTCTTT. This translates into CASSDLGGHTEAFF.

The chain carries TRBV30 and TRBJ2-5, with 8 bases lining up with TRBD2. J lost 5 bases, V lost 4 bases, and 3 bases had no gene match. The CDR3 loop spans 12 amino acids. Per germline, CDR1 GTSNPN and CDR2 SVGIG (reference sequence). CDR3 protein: CAWTAGAETQYF. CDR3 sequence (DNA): TGTGCCTGGACAGCGGGGGCTGAGACCCAGTACTTC.

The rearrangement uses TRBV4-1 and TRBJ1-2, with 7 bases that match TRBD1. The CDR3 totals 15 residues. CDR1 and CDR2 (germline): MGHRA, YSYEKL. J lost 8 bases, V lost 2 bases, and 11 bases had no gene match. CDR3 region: CASSQLDRIGAGYTF. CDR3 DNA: TGCGCCAGCAGCCAACTGGACAGGATCGGTGCGGGCTACACCTTC.

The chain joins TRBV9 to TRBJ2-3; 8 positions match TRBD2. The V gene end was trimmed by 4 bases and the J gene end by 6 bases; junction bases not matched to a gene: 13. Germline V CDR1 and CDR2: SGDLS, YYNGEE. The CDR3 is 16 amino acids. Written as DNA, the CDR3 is TGTGCCAGCAGCCCCAACCCACTAGCGGCCCATGATACGCAGTATTTT. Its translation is CASSPNPLAAHDTQYF.

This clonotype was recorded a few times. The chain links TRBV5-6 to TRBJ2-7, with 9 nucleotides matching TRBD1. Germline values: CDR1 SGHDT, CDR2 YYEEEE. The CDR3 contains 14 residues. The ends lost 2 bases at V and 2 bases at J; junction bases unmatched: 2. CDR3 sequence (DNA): TGTGCCAGCAGCTTACAGGGGGCCCCCTACGAGCAGTACGTC. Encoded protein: CASSLQGAPYEQYV.

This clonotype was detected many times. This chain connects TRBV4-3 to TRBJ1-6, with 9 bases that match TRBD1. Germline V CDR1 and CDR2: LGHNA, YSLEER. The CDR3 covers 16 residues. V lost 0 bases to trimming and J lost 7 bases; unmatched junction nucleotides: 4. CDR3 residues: CASSQELGTGNSPLHF. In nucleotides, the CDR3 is TGCGCCAGCAGCCAAGAGCTGGGGACAGGGAATTCACCCCTCCACTTT.

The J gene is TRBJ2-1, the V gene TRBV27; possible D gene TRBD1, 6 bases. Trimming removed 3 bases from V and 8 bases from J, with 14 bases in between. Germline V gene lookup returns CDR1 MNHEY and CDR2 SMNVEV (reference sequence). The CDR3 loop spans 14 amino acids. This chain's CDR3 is CASSLITGFHEQFF. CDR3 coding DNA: TGTGCCAGCAGTTTGATAACAGGGTTCCATGAGCAGTTCTTC.

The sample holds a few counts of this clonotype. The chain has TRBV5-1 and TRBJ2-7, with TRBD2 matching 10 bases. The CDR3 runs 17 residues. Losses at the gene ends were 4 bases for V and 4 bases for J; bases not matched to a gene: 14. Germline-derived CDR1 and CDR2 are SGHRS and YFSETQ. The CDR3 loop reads CASSGTVLSSGGYEQYF. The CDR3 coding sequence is TGCGCCAGCAGCGGGACCGTACTCTCTAGCGGGGGATACGAGCAGTACTTC.